This TCR beta chain was retrieved from a study of response to subunit inactivated influenza vaccine. Study outcomes and limitations: The authors suggested that every seasonal influenza vaccination recruits few new T cells.

V was clipped by 0 bases and J by 6 bases, with 6 bases between them. CDR1 and CDR2 from the germline V gene are SGHAT and FQNNGV. There are 12 residues in the CDR3. For this clonotype: The antigen is undetermined.

From the RT-PCR reads, TCRdb called clonotypes with MiXCR, one entry per CDR3 protein. The sample records around 200,000 distinct CDR3 sequences, around 9% being singletons. The clonotype comes from a man aged 50-59 years who received an inactivated influenza vaccine. The rearrangement joins TRBV11-2 to TRBJ2-7, with D hard to call. The specimen was non-naive T cells sorted from PBMCs, collected on the day of vaccination. The CDR3 DNA reads TGTGCCAGCAGCTTAGAAGGTGTCGAGCAGTACTTC. It is translated as CASSLEGVEQYF.